This T cell receptor beta chain was obtained from a study of metastatic and nonmetastatic thyroid tumors. Every patient underwent thyroid surgery untreated. This clone is judged medium-sized (0.01 to 0.1%). The CDR3 loop spans 16 amino acids. Germline values: CDR1 SGDLS, CDR2 YYNGEE. Trimming cost V 1 base and J 6 bases; bases outside gene matches: 10. Through MiXCR, TCRdb re-clonotyped the PCR reads. The data show approximately 21,000 clones, approximately 30% seen once. The origin of this receptor is a female donor with papillary thyroid cancer or a benign thyroid nodule (not recorded which). Some clones in this sample may be carry-over from other donors' samples. Sequenced: blood. V gene TRBV9 combines with J gene TRBJ1-2; 9 bases map to TRBD1. The CDR3 DNA reads as TGTGCCAGCAGCGTAACGGTGGGACAGGGATGGGATGGCTACACCTTC. This gives the protein CASSVTVGQGWDGYTF.